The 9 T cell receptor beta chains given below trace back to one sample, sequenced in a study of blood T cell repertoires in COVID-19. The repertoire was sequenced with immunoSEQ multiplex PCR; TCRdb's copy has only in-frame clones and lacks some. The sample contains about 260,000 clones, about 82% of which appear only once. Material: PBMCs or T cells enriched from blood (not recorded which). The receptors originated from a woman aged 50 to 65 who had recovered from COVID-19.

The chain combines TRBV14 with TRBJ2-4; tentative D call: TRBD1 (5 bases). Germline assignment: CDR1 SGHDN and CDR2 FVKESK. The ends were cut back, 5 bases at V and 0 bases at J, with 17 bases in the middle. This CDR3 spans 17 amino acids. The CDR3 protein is CASSDSNRILAKNIQYF. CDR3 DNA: TGTGCCAGCAGCGATAGTAACAGGATTCTAGCCAAAAACATTCAGTACTTC.

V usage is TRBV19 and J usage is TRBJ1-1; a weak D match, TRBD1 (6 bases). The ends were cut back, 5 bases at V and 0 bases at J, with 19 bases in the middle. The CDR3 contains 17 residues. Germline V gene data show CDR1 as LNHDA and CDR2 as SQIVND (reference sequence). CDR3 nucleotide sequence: TGTGCCAGTAGTCTACCCGAGCTACAGGGCCTGAACACTGAAGCTTTCTTT. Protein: CASSLPELQGLNTEAFF.

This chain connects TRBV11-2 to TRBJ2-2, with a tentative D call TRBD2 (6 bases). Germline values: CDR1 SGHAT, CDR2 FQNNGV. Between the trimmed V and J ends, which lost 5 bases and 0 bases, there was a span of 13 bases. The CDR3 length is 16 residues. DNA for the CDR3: TGTGCCAGCAGCCCCGGACTATCTTCGAACACCGGGGAGCTGTTTTTT. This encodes CASSPGLSSNTGELFF.

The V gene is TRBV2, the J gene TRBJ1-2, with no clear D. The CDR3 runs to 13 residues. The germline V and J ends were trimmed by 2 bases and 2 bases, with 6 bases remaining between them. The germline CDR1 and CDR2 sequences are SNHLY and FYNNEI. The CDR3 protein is CASSESLNYGYTF. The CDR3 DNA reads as TGTGCCAGCAGTGAATCACTGAACTATGGCTACACCTTC.

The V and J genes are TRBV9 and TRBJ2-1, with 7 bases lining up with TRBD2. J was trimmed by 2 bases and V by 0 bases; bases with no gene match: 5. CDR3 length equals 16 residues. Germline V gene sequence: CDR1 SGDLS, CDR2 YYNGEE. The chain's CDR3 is CASSVGGGTTYNEQFF. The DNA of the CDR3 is TGTGCCAGCAGCGTAGGGGGAGGGACTACCTACAATGAGCAGTTCTTC.

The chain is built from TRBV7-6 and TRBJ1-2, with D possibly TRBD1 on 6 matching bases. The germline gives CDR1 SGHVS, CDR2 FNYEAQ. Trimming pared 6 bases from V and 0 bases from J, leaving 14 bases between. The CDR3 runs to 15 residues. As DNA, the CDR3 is TGTGCCAGCAGACAAAGACAGGAGACTAACTATGGCTACACCTTC. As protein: CASRQRQETNYGYTF.

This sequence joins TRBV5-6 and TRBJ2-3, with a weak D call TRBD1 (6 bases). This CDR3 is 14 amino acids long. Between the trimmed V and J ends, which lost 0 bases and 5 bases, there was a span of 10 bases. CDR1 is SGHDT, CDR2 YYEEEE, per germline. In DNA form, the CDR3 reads TGTGCCAGCAGCTTGGATAGGGGGAGAGATACGCAGTATTTT. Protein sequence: CASSLDRGRDTQYF.

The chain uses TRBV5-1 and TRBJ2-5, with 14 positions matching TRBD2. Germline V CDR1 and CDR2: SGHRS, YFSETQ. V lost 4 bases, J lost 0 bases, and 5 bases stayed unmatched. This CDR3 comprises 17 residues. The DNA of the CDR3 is TGCGCCAGCAGCACGGGACTAGCGGGAGTGTACCAAGAGACCCAGTACTTC. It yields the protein CASSTGLAGVYQETQYF.

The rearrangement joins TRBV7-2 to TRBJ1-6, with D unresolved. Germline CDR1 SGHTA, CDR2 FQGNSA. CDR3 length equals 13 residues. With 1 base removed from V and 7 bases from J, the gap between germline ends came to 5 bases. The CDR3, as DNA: TGTGCCAGCAGCTTAGTAGCGAATTCACCCCTCCACTTT. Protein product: CASSLVANSPLHF.